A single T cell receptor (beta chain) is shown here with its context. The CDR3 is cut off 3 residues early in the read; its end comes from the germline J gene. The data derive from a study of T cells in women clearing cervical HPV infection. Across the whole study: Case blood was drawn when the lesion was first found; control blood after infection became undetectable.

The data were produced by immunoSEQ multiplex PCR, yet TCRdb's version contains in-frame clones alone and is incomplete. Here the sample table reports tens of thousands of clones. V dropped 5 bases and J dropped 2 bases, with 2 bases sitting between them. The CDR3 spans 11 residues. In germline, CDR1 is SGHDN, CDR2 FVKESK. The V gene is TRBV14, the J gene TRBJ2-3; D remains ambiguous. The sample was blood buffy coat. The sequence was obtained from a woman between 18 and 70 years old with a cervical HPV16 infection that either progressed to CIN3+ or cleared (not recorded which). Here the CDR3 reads CASSYTDTQYF. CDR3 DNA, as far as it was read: TGTGCCAGCAGCTACACAGATACG.